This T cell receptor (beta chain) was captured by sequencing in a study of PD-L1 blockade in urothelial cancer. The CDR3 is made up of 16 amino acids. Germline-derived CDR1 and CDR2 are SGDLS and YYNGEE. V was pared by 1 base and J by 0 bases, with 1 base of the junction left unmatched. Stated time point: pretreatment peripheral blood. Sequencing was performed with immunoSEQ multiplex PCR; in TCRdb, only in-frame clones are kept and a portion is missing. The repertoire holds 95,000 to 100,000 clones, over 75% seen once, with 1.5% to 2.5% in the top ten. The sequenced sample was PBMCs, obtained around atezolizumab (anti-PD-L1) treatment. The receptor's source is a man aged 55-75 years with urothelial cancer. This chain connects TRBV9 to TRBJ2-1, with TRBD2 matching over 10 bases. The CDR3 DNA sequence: TGTGCCAGCAGCGTATCTAGCGGGAGCTCCTACAATGAGCAGTTCTTC. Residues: CASSVSSGSSYNEQFF.